The 27 T cell receptor beta chains presented below share a single source sample, sequenced in a study of T-cell memory formation after mild COVID-19. TCRdb re-derived calls from the 5' RACE reads in MiXCR, one entry per CDR3 protein. The sample gives hundreds of thousands of distinct CDR3 sequences, roughly 15% of which show up once; about 20% is in the top ten. Sequencing input: PBMCs or a T cell subset sorted from them (not recorded which). These TCRs come from a man between 18 and 35 years old who had mild COVID-19 (a few samples of this study predate the infection). Cell type and time point are not known.

The J gene is TRBJ2-5, the V gene TRBV6-2 or TRBV6-3, with 9 bases that match TRBD2. From germline, CDR1 is MNHEY and CDR2 SVGEGT. V trimming: 0 bases; J trimming: 7 bases; junction bases outside the gene matches: 15. This CDR3 is built from 18 residues. The CDR3 loop is CASSYSRTSARLWGTQYF. The CDR3 region has the DNA TGTGCCAGCAGTTACTCCCGGACTAGCGCACGCCTCTGGGGGACCCAGTACTTC.

This clonotype was observed a handful of times. The gene calls are TRBV28 and TRBJ1-3; 7 bases are a match to TRBD1. The ends lost 5 bases at V and 0 bases at J; junction bases unmatched: 7. Germline V gives CDR1 MDHEN, CDR2 SYDVKM. CDR3 length: 16 amino acids. CDR3 DNA sequence: TGTGCCAGCAGTCACCACCGGACAGGCTCTGGAAACACCATATATTTT. Protein product: CASSHHRTGSGNTIYF.

This clonotype was picked up a small number of times. The V and J genes are TRBV7-8 and TRBJ2-7; D gene ambiguous. V gave up 1 base and J gave up 6 bases, with 10 bases separating them. The germline V gene encodes CDR1 SGHVS and CDR2 FQNEAQ. The CDR3 is 13 amino acids. The CDR3 reads CASSLGDWGEQYV. The DNA for the CDR3 is TGTGCCAGCAGCTTAGGCGACTGGGGCGAGCAGTACGTC.

This clonotype was counted only a few times. This chain links TRBV4-2 with TRBJ2-3, with 8 bases fitting TRBD2. Germline CDR1 reads LGHNA; CDR2 reads YNFKEQ. V shed 1 base, J shed 6 bases, and the junction held 9 bases outside the gene matches. The CDR3 covers 16 residues. For the CDR3, the DNA is TGTGCCAGCAGCCAAGGCACGGGGGGGCGACTGGATACGCAGTATTTT. Amino acids: CASSQGTGGRLDTQYF.

The chain is built from TRBV2 and TRBJ2-1; TRBD1 matches 7 bases. V shed 7 bases and J 0 bases; nucleotides not matched to a gene: 6. The CDR3 loop spans 15 amino acids. CDR1 and CDR2 (germline): SNHLY, FYNNEI. The CDR3 reads CASTIDRASYNEQFF. The DNA of the CDR3 is TGTGCCAGCACCATCGACAGGGCCTCCTACAATGAGCAGTTCTTC.

This clonotype occurred a few times. The chain uses TRBV4-3 and TRBJ2-1; 9 bases map to TRBD1. The germline V gene has CDR1 LGHNA and CDR2 YSLEER. J gave up 6 bases and V 1 base, and 7 bases lay outside the gene matches. The CDR3 contains 16 residues. The CDR3 loop is CASSQVYRGLGNEQFF. DNA of the CDR3: TGCGCCAGCAGCCAAGTATACAGGGGGCTAGGCAATGAGCAGTTCTTC.

This clonotype appeared a few times. The chain links TRBV7-2 to TRBJ1-1, with D tentatively TRBD1 (5 bases). With 1 base removed from V and 8 bases from J, the gap between germline ends came to 17 bases. This CDR3 has 15 amino acids. The germline gives CDR1 SGHTA, CDR2 FQGNSA. The CDR3 spells CASSLEWAPHREAFF. The CDR3 nucleotides read TGTGCCAGCAGCTTAGAATGGGCCCCACACAGGGAAGCTTTCTTT.

The chain couples TRBV27 to TRBJ1-2; D perhaps matches TRBD1 (5 bases). The CDR3 contains 13 residues. The germline V and J ends were trimmed by 3 bases and 8 bases, with 13 bases remaining between them. Germline V gives CDR1 MNHEY, CDR2 SMNVEV (reference sequence). CDR3: CASSLKGRSGYTF. The CDR3 DNA is TGTGCCAGCAGTTTGAAGGGACGCAGCGGCTACACCTTC.

Only a few counts were recorded for this clonotype. The chain combines TRBV7-6 with TRBJ2-2; the match to TRBD1 covers 11 bases. Unmatched junction bases numbered 3, after V lost 1 base and J lost 5 bases. Germline V gene sequence: CDR1 SGHVS, CDR2 FNYEAQ. This CDR3 has 16 residues. CDR3 sequence (DNA): TGTGCCAGCAGCTTAGTGGACAGGGGGCTAACCGGGGAGCTGTTTTTT. This translates into CASSLVDRGLTGELFF.

This chain uses TRBV7-3 with TRBJ2-3, with D perhaps TRBD1 or TRBD2 (5 bases each). CDR1 is SGHTA, CDR2 FQGTGA, per germline. V was shortened by 2 bases and J by 5 bases, with 11 bases between the two germline ends. This CDR3 is built from 14 residues. CDR3 region: CASSLGLTGDTQYF. In DNA, the CDR3 is TGTGCCAGCAGCTTAGGACTCACAGGAGATACGCAGTATTTT.

Only a few counts were recorded for this clonotype. This rearrangement joins TRBV19 to TRBJ1-1; 9 positions match TRBD1. The CDR3 is 13 amino acids. The V segment lost 6 bases and the J segment 5 bases; nucleotides outside the gene matches: 4. Germline assignment: CDR1 LNHDA and CDR2 SQIVND (reference sequence). The CDR3 region is CASRKGQGTEAFF. In DNA form, the CDR3 reads TGTGCCAGTAGAAAAGGACAGGGGACTGAAGCTTTCTTT. Complete variable domain (other parts from reference TRBV19 and TRBJ1-1): DGGITQSPKYLFRKEGQNVTLSCEQNLNHDAMYWYRQDPGQGLRLIYYSQIVNDFQKGDIAEGYSVSREKKESFPLTVTSAQKNPTAFYLCASRKGQGTEAFFGQGTRLTVV.

This clonotype was found many times. The chain uses TRBV29-1 and TRBJ2-3; 14 bases fit TRBD2. The CDR3 covers 15 residues. Germline lookup yields CDR1 SQVTM and CDR2 ANQGSEA. V lost 6 bases to trimming and J lost 2 bases; unmatched junction nucleotides: 4. Written as DNA, the CDR3 is TGCAGCGTCGGGACTAGCGGGGGAGTCACAGATACGCAGTATTTT. Its translation is CSVGTSGGVTDTQYF.

This clonotype came up a few times. The J gene is TRBJ2-5, the V gene TRBV5-1; D remains ambiguous. V was clipped by 4 bases and J by 4 bases, with 20 bases between them. Germline lookup yields CDR1 SGHRS and CDR2 YFSETQ. This CDR3 spans 16 amino acids. CDR3 DNA sequence: TGCGCCAGCAGCCCTGGAGACCCCCCGGTAGGAGAGACCCAGTACTTC. Amino acid sequence: CASSPGDPPVGETQYF.

There are a few counts of this clonotype. The gene calls are TRBV15 and TRBJ2-5; 10 bases match TRBD1. The trim removed 4 bases at V and 7 bases at J, leaving 18 bases unmatched. From germline, CDR1 is LNHNV and CDR2 YYDKDF (reference sequence). The CDR3 loop spans 18 amino acids. CDR3 in amino acids: CATSTGEGQGLIRATQYF. The DNA for the CDR3 is TGTGCCACCAGCACAGGGGAGGGACAGGGGCTGATTCGGGCGACCCAGTACTTC. Full variable domain (missing parts from reference TRBV15 and TRBJ2-5): DAMVIQNPRYQVTQFGKPVTLSCSQTLNHNVMYWYQQKSSQAPKLLFHYYDKDFNNEADTPDNFQSRRPNTSFCFLDIRSPGLGDTAMYLCATSTGEGQGLIRATQYFGPGTRLLVL.

In this sample, this clonotype turned up a few times. This rearrangement joins TRBV12-3 or TRBV12-4 to TRBJ2-1; a possible D gene is TRBD1 (5 bases). Trimming stripped 5 bases from V and 4 bases from J, with 12 bases between. The CDR3 contains 14 residues. The CDR3, as DNA: TGTGCCAGCAGTCTCCGACAGACGTACAATGAGCAGTTCTTC. This gives the protein CASSLRQTYNEQFF.

The chain uses TRBV6-5 and TRBJ2-6; D is unclear. The germline V gene encodes CDR1 MNHEY and CDR2 SVGAGI. Trimming removed 7 bases from V and 0 bases from J, with 22 bases in between. This CDR3 has 19 amino acids. The CDR3 DNA reads TGTGCCAGCACCCGAACTCGAAGCCTTTACACCTCTGGGGCCAACGTCCTGACTTTC. It translates to CASTRTRSLYTSGANVLTF.

The rearrangement uses TRBV5-1 and TRBJ2-3, with a weak D call TRBD1 (5 bases). The V end was cut by 2 bases, the J end by 2 bases, with 12 bases between. The germline CDR1 and CDR2 sequences are SGHRS and YFSETQ. This CDR3 contains 15 residues. The CDR3 DNA reads TGCGCCAGCAGCTTCAGGGTCCCCCACACAGATACGCAGTATTTT. Protein sequence: CASSFRVPHTDTQYF.

This chain links TRBV2 with TRBJ2-3, with 7 bases identical to TRBD1. From germline, CDR1 is SNHLY and CDR2 FYNNEI. The CDR3 has 14 residues. Trimming removed 3 bases from V and 7 bases from J; junction bases left unmatched: 7. For the CDR3, the DNA is TGTGCCAGCAGTGATGGCAGGGGGTCGAATACGCAGTATTTT. Its protein product is CASSDGRGSNTQYF. Full variable domain (outside the CDR3, taken from reference TRBV2 and TRBJ2-3): EPEVTQTPSHQVTQMGQEVILRCVPISNHLYFYWYRQILGQKVEFLVSFYNNEISEKSEIFDDQFSVERPDGSNFTLKIRSTKLEDSAMYFCASSDGRGSNTQYFGPGTRLTVL.

The rearrangement uses TRBV28 and TRBJ1-1, with unresolved D. Germline V lookup: CDR1 MDHEN, CDR2 SYDVKM. The V end lost 0 bases, the J end lost 1 base, and 9 bases lay between the germline ends. CDR3 length: 15 residues. CDR3 amino acids: CASSLWGFANTEAFF. The CDR3, as DNA: TGTGCCAGCAGTTTATGGGGGTTTGCGAACACTGAAGCTTTCTTT.

This chain links TRBV6-6 with TRBJ1-5, with 7 bases aligning to TRBD1. V was clipped by 6 bases and J by 7 bases; unmatched bases: 6. Germline CDR1 and CDR2: MNHNY and SVGAGI (reference sequence). The CDR3 covers 13 residues. CDR3 protein: CASRGGAGQPQHF. The CDR3 nucleotides are TGTGCCAGCAGAGGGGGCGCGGGACAGCCCCAGCATTTT.

This chain links TRBV6-5 with TRBJ2-3; 11 bases agree with TRBD2. Looked up from germline, CDR1 is MNHEY and CDR2 is SVGAGI. The CDR3 contains 17 residues. The V gene end was trimmed by 0 bases and the J gene end by 2 bases; junction bases not matched to a gene: 4. CDR3 nucleotides: TGTGCCAGCAGTTACTCGCCTAGCGGGGGGACCACAGATACGCAGTATTTT. This gives the protein CASSYSPSGGTTDTQYF.

CDR3 DNA sequence: TGCGCCAGCAGTGTTCTGCAGATCTCTGGGGCCAACGTCCTGACTTTC. As protein: CASSVLQISGANVLTF. The chain couples TRBV5-1 to TRBJ2-6, with no clear D. This CDR3 comprises 16 residues. CDR1 is SGHRS, CDR2 YFSETQ, per germline. Trimming stripped 5 bases from V and 0 bases from J, with 12 bases between. Full variable domain (remainder filled in from reference TRBV5-1 and TRBJ2-6): KAGVTQTPRYLIKTRGQQVTLSCSPISGHRSVSWYQQTPGQGLQFLFEYFSETQRNKGNFPGRFSGRQFSNSRSEMNVSTLELGDSALYLCASSVLQISGANVLTFGAGSRLTVL.

In DNA form, the CDR3 reads TGCGCCAGCAGCTCCGGACAGGTGGGGGTACAAGAGACCCAGTACTTC. Translating gives CASSSGQVGVQETQYF. This chain connects TRBV5-1 to TRBJ2-5, with 7 positions matching TRBD1. The germline CDR1 and CDR2 sequences are SGHRS and YFSETQ. V shed 3 bases and J 2 bases; nucleotides not matched to a gene: 10. CDR3 length: 16 residues.

This clonotype was seen only a few times. V and J are TRBV3-1 and TRBJ2-3; 8 bases are shared with TRBD2. V was pared by 9 bases and J by 2 bases, with 10 bases of the junction left unmatched. The CDR3 runs to 15 residues. CDR1 is LGHDT and CDR2 is YNNKEL in the germline V gene (reference sequence). The CDR3 nucleotides are TGTGCCAGTTGTCGAGCGGGGGAGCTCACAGATACGCAGTATTTT. Its protein product is CASCRAGELTDTQYF.

The chain employs TRBV20-1 and TRBJ2-3, with 8 bases lining up with TRBD2. The CDR3 spans 15 residues. Germline V CDR1 and CDR2: DFQATT, SNEGSKA (reference sequence). V was clipped by 1 base and J by 1 base; unmatched bases: 4. CDR3 bases: TGCAGTGCTAGAGGCTGGCGGGGGGGCACAGATACGCAGTATTTT. Translating gives CSARGWRGGTDTQYF.

This rearrangement joins TRBV5-1 to TRBJ1-1, with 8 bases matching TRBD1. CDR1 and CDR2 from the germline V gene are SGHRS and YFSETQ. This CDR3 has 14 residues. J was trimmed by 5 bases and V by 2 bases; bases with no gene match: 5. The CDR3, as DNA: TGCGCCAGCAGCTTCGATACAGGGGGGACTGAAGCTTTCTTT. This translates into CASSFDTGGTEAFF.

This clonotype showed up just a few times. The CDR3 loop is CASSSPGTSGGRTYNEQFF. As DNA, the CDR3 is TGTGCCAGCAGCTCTCCCGGGACTAGCGGGGGGAGAACCTACAATGAGCAGTTCTTC. This chain connects TRBV7-6 to TRBJ2-1, with 15 bases aligning to TRBD2. The CDR3 loop spans 19 amino acids. V lost 4 bases to trimming and J lost 2 bases; unmatched junction nucleotides: 9. Germline CDR1 and CDR2: SGHVS and FNYEAQ.